This paragraph covers one TCR beta chain sequence. CDR3 length: 14 residues. Between the trimmed V and J ends, which lost 0 bases and 2 bases, there was a span of 7 bases. Germline CDR1 is LNHNV and CDR2 is YYDKDF (reference sequence). The libraries were made with immunoSEQ v3.0 at survey level. Here immunoSEQ multiplex PCR was the method, and the copy in TCRdb shows in-frame clones only, minus some. The repertoire includes tens of thousands of clones, 70% to 90% of them detected once, and about 4.8% sits in the top ten. This sample is part of a study of long-term antiretroviral therapy in people with HIV. Every single participant having HIV got treatment inside the United States. Specimens held roughly 0.9-11 million cryopreserved PBMC prior to DNA extraction.

The sample was unsorted PBMCs, taken approximately 2.7 years before starting antiretroviral therapy. The sequence was collected from a woman between 25 and 40 years old with HIV. J is TRBJ2-5 and V is TRBV15; D not resolved. The CDR3 DNA sequence: TGTGCCACCAGCAGAGATAAAGGGCAAGAGACCCAGTACTTC. Translation: CATSRDKGQETQYF.